The 25 T cell receptor beta chains given below trace back to one sample, sequenced in a study of control samples from healthy donors and cancer patients. The table came from immunoSEQ multiplex PCR; TCRdb's copy has only in-frame clones and leaves some out. The profile shows approximately 110,000 clones, about four fifths of them singletons. Input material: blood. The receptors were gathered from a woman aged 50 to 60 in good health.

The J gene is TRBJ2-3, the V gene TRBV5-4, with a possible D match to TRBD1 (5 bases). The germline CDR1 and CDR2 sequences are SGHNT and YYREEE (reference sequence). The CDR3 runs to 17 residues. Deletions cut 4 bases from V and 2 bases from J, with 20 bases between. CDR3 bases: TGTGCCAGCAGCCGTGACAGCCGGTTTATTTACACAGATACGCAGTATTTT. Translating it yields CASSRDSRFIYTDTQYF.

About this clone itself: Other DNA sequences in the same sample also yield this CDR3. The V gene is TRBV10-3, the J gene TRBJ1-1, with D unclear. Trimming cost V 4 bases and J 0 bases, with 9 bases left between them. Per the germline V gene, CDR1 is ENHRY and CDR2 is SYGVKD. This CDR3 contains 14 residues. The CDR3 nucleotides read TGTGCCATCAGTGGGCAGTTCATGAACACTGAAGCTTTCTTT. Its translation: CAISGQFMNTEAFF.

CDR3 in DNA: TGTGCCAGCAGCTTAGCAGGGGATTATTCACCCCTCCACTTT. This sequence encodes CASSLAGDYSPLHF. The gene calls are TRBV7-2 and TRBJ1-6; maybe TRBD1 (5 bases). Per germline, CDR1 SGHTA and CDR2 FQGNSA. Trimming left V 0 bases short and J 8 bases short, with 8 bases between. The CDR3 has 14 residues.

The gene calls are TRBV6-5 and TRBJ2-7; 9 bases agree with TRBD1. The V gene end was trimmed by 10 bases and the J gene end by 1 base; junction bases not matched to a gene: 11. CDR3 length: 15 amino acids. From germline, CDR1 is MNHEY and CDR2 SVGAGI. As DNA, the CDR3 is TGTGCCACCAATTTACCCGGGACAGGGTCCTACGAGCAGTACTTC. Protein: CATNLPGTGSYEQYF.

The chain is built from TRBV18 and TRBJ2-7, with D maybe TRBD2 (6 bases). The CDR3 contains 15 residues. Trimming stripped 2 bases from V and 3 bases from J, with 14 bases between. Germline values: CDR1 KGHSH, CDR2 LQKENI. DNA for the CDR3: TGTGCCAGCTCACCAAAAAATTCCGGGAGCTACGAGCAGTACTTC. The encoded protein is CASSPKNSGSYEQYF.

The V call is TRBV19, the J call TRBJ2-2; TRBD1 is a possible D gene (5 bases). Trimming stripped 4 bases from V and 6 bases from J, with 18 bases between. CDR1 and CDR2 (germline): LNHDA, SQIVND (reference sequence). This CDR3 has 16 amino acids. The CDR3 DNA reads TGTGCCAGTAGTAGTGAGCCGGGTCCAGGGCCCGGGGAGCTGTTTTTT. Protein sequence: CASSSEPGPGPGELFF. Filled out from reference TRBV19 and TRBJ2-2, the complete variable domain reads DGGITQSPKYLFRKEGQNVTLSCEQNLNHDAMYWYRQDPGQGLRLIYYSQIVNDFQKGDIAEGYSVSREKKESFPLTVTSAQKNPTAFYLCASSSEPGPGPGELFFGEGSRLTVL.

In this sample, this clone turned up once. The chain carries TRBV6-2 or TRBV6-3 and TRBJ1-1; unclear D gene. The CDR3 covers 16 residues. Trimming cost V 0 bases and J 0 bases, with 11 bases left between them. CDR1 and CDR2 from the germline V gene are MNHEY and SVGEGT. CDR3 bases: TGTGCCAGCAGTTACTCAGCCCGGACGGTGAACACTGAAGCTTTCTTT. Its translation: CASSYSARTVNTEAFF.

This sequence joins TRBV10-3 and TRBJ1-2; 7 bases line up with TRBD1. V dropped 3 bases and J dropped 10; count of bases not matched to a gene: 5. The CDR3 length is 12 residues. Germline CDR1 is ENHRY and CDR2 is SYGVKD. CDR3 sequence (DNA): TGTGCCATCAGTGACTACAGGGGTGACTACACCTTC. It specifies CAISDYRGDYTF.

V and J are TRBV19 and TRBJ1-3; no definite D call. V was pared by 3 bases and J by 7 bases, with 13 bases between. This CDR3 region has 14 residues. Germline V gives CDR1 LNHDA, CDR2 SQIVND (reference sequence). The CDR3 DNA reads as TGTGCCAGTAGTATGCTGAATCTAGGCAACACCATATATTTT. Its protein is CASSMLNLGNTIYF.

Many counts were recorded for this clone. The sample holds other DNA sequences that translate to the same CDR3. This chain links TRBV27 with TRBJ1-5; weak D call: TRBD1 (6 bases). The V end lost 6 bases, the J end lost 0 bases, and 12 bases lay between the germline ends. Germline V lookup: CDR1 MNHEY, CDR2 SMNVEV (reference sequence). The CDR3 spans 15 residues. The CDR3 loop reads CASSPRGNSNQPQHF. The DNA of the CDR3 is TGTGCCAGCAGCCCGAGGGGGAATAGCAATCAGCCCCAGCATTTT.

V usage is TRBV11-1 and J usage is TRBJ2-4, with D maybe TRBD1 (5 bases). The CDR3 runs to 15 residues. V dropped 2 bases and J dropped 5 bases, with 13 bases sitting between them. The germline V gene encodes CDR1 SGHAT and CDR2 FQDESV (reference sequence). In DNA form, the CDR3 reads TGTGCCAGCAGCTTAAATGGTGACAGAGAAAACATTCAGTACTTC. Translation: CASSLNGDRENIQYF.

This chain joins TRBV2 and TRBJ1-1; D gene ambiguous. CDR3 length: 13 residues. The V gene's germline CDR1 is SNHLY and CDR2 FYNNEI. Trimming took 2 bases from V and 5 from J, leaving 9 bases between them. As DNA, the CDR3 is TGTGCCAGCAGTGAACGTTTTTGGACTGAAGCTTTCTTT. Protein: CASSERFWTEAFF.

The rearrangement joins TRBV21-1 to TRBJ1-1. TRBV21-1 is a recognized pseudogene. This CDR3 is 15 amino acids long. The CDR3 region has the DNA TGTGCCAGCAGCGGGCGGGAATCCATGAACACTGAAGCTTTCTTT. Encoded protein: CASSGRESMNTEAFF.

This sequence joins TRBV7-9 and TRBJ2-7, with 10 bases aligning to TRBD2. V dropped 4 bases and J dropped 3; count of bases not matched to a gene: 9. Germline V gene lookup returns CDR1 SEHNR and CDR2 FQNEAQ (reference sequence). The CDR3 runs to 16 residues. CDR3 sequence: CASSSGPSGRNYEQYF. CDR3 DNA sequence: TGTGCCAGCAGCTCAGGACCTAGCGGGAGAAACTACGAGCAGTACTTC.

This chain uses TRBV19 with TRBJ2-7; no definite D call. This CDR3 is 14 amino acids long. Germline CDR1 is LNHDA and CDR2 is SQIVND (reference sequence). The V and J ends lost 3 bases and 2 bases respectively, with 11 bases between them. CDR3 sequence reads: CASSMVDFPYEQYF. CDR3 in DNA: TGTGCCAGTAGTATGGTGGATTTCCCCTACGAGCAGTACTTC.

The gene calls are TRBV28 and TRBJ1-2; maybe TRBD1 (6 bases). CDR3 length equals 15 residues. CDR1 and CDR2 from the germline V gene are MDHEN and SYDVKM. V lost 8 bases and J lost 7, with 23 bases in between. Written as DNA, the CDR3 is TGTGCCAGCTCGTCCCTACAGGGCTCGGTCTCTGGCTACACCTTC. It translates to CASSSLQGSVSGYTF.

The V call is TRBV7-8, the J call TRBJ1-4, with a weak D call TRBD1 (6 bases). The germline V gene has CDR1 SGHVS and CDR2 FQNEAQ. V was cut by 5 bases and J by 8 bases, with 18 bases left in between. CDR3 length: 15 amino acids. CDR3 in amino acids: CASSPLRGGGEKLFF. The DNA of the CDR3 is TGTGCCAGCAGCCCCCTACGGGGGGGCGGCGAAAAACTGTTTTTT. The full variable domain, rest sourced from reference TRBV7-8 and TRBJ1-4, is GAGVSQSPRYKVAKRGQDVALRCDPISGHVSLFWYQQALGQGPEFLTYFQNEAQLDKSGLPSDRFFAERPEGSVSTLKIQRTQQEDSAVYLCASSPLRGGGEKLFFGSGTQLSVL.

Written as DNA, the CDR3 is TGCAGCGGGGGAACCGGGACAGCTACCACAGATACGCAGTATTTT. It specifies CSGGTGTATTDTQYF. The gene calls are TRBV29-1 and TRBJ2-3, with TRBD1 matching 7 bases. This CDR3 spans 15 amino acids. The germline gives CDR1 SQVTM, CDR2 ANQGSEA. The V segment lost 7 bases and the J segment 2 bases; nucleotides outside the gene matches: 12.

V usage is TRBV12-3 or TRBV12-4 and J usage is TRBJ2-7; D is ambiguous. This CDR3 region has 13 residues. V was pared by 1 base and J by 4 bases, with 8 bases between. CDR3 in DNA: TGTGCCAGCAGTTTAGAGGCAGTGTACGAGCAGTACTTC. Protein product: CASSLEAVYEQYF.

This clone was seen once. This rearrangement joins TRBV30 to TRBJ2-1, with 8 bases lining up with TRBD2. The trim removed 5 bases at V and 6 bases at J, leaving 9 bases unmatched. Per germline, CDR1 GTSNPN and CDR2 SVGIG (reference sequence). The CDR3 runs to 14 residues. The CDR3 loop is CAWVGGASGNEQFF. CDR3 bases: TGTGCCTGGGTCGGGGGGGCTAGTGGCAATGAGCAGTTCTTC.

This chain connects TRBV20-1 to TRBJ2-3; 15 nucleotides agree with TRBD2. Trimming cost V 3 bases and J 6 bases; bases outside gene matches: 10. Germline loops: CDR1 DFQATT, CDR2 SNEGSKA (reference sequence). This CDR3 is built from 17 residues. The CDR3 reads CSASSQFGTSGGDTQYF. DNA for the CDR3: TGCAGTGCTAGTTCCCAGTTCGGGACTAGCGGGGGGGATACGCAGTATTTT.

The chain joins TRBV15 to TRBJ1-2; TRBD1 is a possible D gene (5 bases). CDR1 LNHNV and CDR2 YYDKDF come from the germline V gene (reference sequence). The germline V and J ends were trimmed by 11 bases and 4 bases, with 11 bases remaining between them. The CDR3 sequence is 11 residues long. The DNA of the CDR3 is TGTGCCGTGGGGGAAGCCTATGGCTACACCTTC. This gives the protein CAVGEAYGYTF. The whole variable domain, remainder taken from reference TRBV15 and TRBJ1-2, is DAMVIQNPRYQVTQFGKPVTLSCSQTLNHNVMYWYQQKSSQAPKLLFHYYDKDFNNEADTPDNFQSRRPNTSFCFLDIRSPGLGDTAMYLCAVGEAYGYTFGSGTRLTVV.

The chain links TRBV24-1 to TRBJ2-1; TRBD2 might be the D (6 bases). This CDR3 has 16 residues. The germline CDR1 and CDR2 sequences are KGHDR and SFDVKD. V shed 4 bases and J shed 6 bases, with 18 bases lying between them. CDR3 DNA sequence: TGTGCCACCAGTGACTCCGGGACGTCGGGGGTCAATGAGCAGTTCTTC. Protein sequence: CATSDSGTSGVNEQFF.

This clone was recorded only once. The sample has other DNA sequences that encode this CDR3 too. V is TRBV30 and J is TRBJ1-1; D unresolved. CDR1 GTSNPN and CDR2 SVGIG come from the germline V gene (reference sequence). The ends were cut back, 0 bases at V and 3 bases at J, with 5 bases in the middle. The length of the CDR3 is 12 residues. The CDR3 DNA is TGTGCCTGGAGTGTAGAAGACACTGAAGCTTTCTTT. Its translation: CAWSVEDTEAFF. Looking up the rest from reference TRBV30 and TRBJ1-1 gives the full variable domain: SQTIHQWPATLVQPVGSPLSLECTVEGTSNPNLYWYRQAAGRGLQLLFYSVGIGQISSEVPQNLSASRPQDRQFILSSKKLLLSDSGFYLCAWSVEDTEAFFGQGTRLTVV.

V and J are TRBV5-1 and TRBJ2-7; TRBD2 aligns across 10 bases. V lost 2 bases, J lost 3 bases, and 5 bases stayed unmatched. Looked up from germline, CDR1 is SGHRS and CDR2 is YFSETQ. The CDR3 is 15 amino acids. The DNA of the CDR3 is TGCGCCAGCAGCTTTGGTAGCGGGGGGATCTACGAGCAGTACTTC. Translated, it gives CASSFGSGGIYEQYF.